These 22 T cell receptor beta chains came from one sample sequenced in a study of blood T cells in healthy people across ages (dated by TCRdb to the mid-2010s). The library was built by means of 5' RACE. The instrument was an Illumina HiSeq 2500. A second PCR of roughly 7 to 11 cycles was performed with a sample-barcoded 5' primer and a J-beta primer mix. TCRdb redid the processing of the public reads, applying fastp at Q25 and MiXCR, and retained in-frame beta chains. One record per CDR3 amino acid sequence lists the most common genes and DNA. This sample is represented by 550,000 to 600,000 distinct CDR3 sequences; less than 60% of them were singletons. The ten largest clones add up to just under 25% of the sample. The sample consisted of blood. These receptor sequences come from a man aged 80 or over in good health.

This clonotype appeared a few times. This chain connects TRBV9 to TRBJ2-3; TRBD2 matches 14 bases. This CDR3 contains 19 residues. J gave up 4 bases and V 4 bases, and 14 bases lay outside the gene matches. CDR1 is SGDLS, CDR2 YYNGEE, per germline. The CDR3 DNA reads TGTGCCAGCAGCTTCGACCCCGGGACTAGCGGGAGTTTGGCAGATACGCAGTATTTT. Residues: CASSFDPGTSGSLADTQYF.

The genes are TRBV4-3 and TRBJ1-1; 7 bases map to TRBD1. V gave up 6 bases and J gave up 1 base; unmatched junction bases: 20. From germline, CDR1 is LGHNA and CDR2 YSLEER. CDR3 length: 19 amino acids. The CDR3 DNA sequence: TGCGCCAGCAGTCTCACGGCAGGGGGGATGATGGGGGAGAACACTGAAGCTTTCTTT. Translating it yields CASSLTAGGMMGENTEAFF.

The chain carries TRBV28 and TRBJ2-5; D remains ambiguous. Germline V CDR1 and CDR2: MDHEN, SYDVKM. Trimming took off 3 bases at V and 0 bases at J, with 11 bases between the two ends. There are 15 residues in the CDR3. In nucleotides, the CDR3 is TGTGCCAGCAGTTTTGGGTATGACAACCAAGAGACCCAGTACTTC. This translates into CASSFGYDNQETQYF.

This clonotype was seen repeatedly, ten times or more. The chain has TRBV6-5 and TRBJ2-7, with a possible D match to TRBD1 (5 bases). Per germline, CDR1 MNHEY and CDR2 SVGAGI. With 4 bases removed from V and 5 bases from J, the gap between germline ends came to 18 bases. The CDR3 spans 15 residues. CDR3 amino acids: CASSSPGQGKNEQYF. The CDR3 DNA sequence: TGTGCCAGCAGTTCTCCTGGGCAGGGTAAGAACGAGCAGTACTTC.

The genes are TRBV4-3 and TRBJ2-3; TRBD2 agrees at 8 bases. Trimming removed 0 bases from V and 4 bases from J; junction bases left unmatched: 9. The CDR3 has 17 residues. Germline CDR1 LGHNA, CDR2 YSLEER. The DNA for the CDR3 is TGCGCCAGCAGCCAAGAACTTCAGGCGGGAGGCGCAGATACGCAGTATTTT. It codes for CASSQELQAGGADTQYF.

This clonotype has only a few counts. The chain's CDR3 is CASSQDVRREWDTEAFF. Here the CDR3 DNA reads TGTGCCAGCAGCCAAGATGTTAGGAGGGAGTGGGACACTGAAGCTTTCTTT. This chain uses TRBV14 with TRBJ1-1, with D uncertain. The germline CDR1 and CDR2 sequences are SGHDN and FVKESK. V was pared by 0 bases and J by 3 bases, with 17 bases between. The CDR3 runs to 17 residues.

This clonotype was counted between two and nine times. The junction shows a germline mismatch at one end, possibly a read error. The rearrangement uses TRBV10-3 and TRBJ1-5; D not resolved. Germline CDR1 is ENHRY and CDR2 is SYGVKD. The CDR3 totals 12 residues. The CDR3 bases are TGTGCCAACAGTCCTAGCAATCAGCCCCAGCATTTT. This encodes CANSPSNQPQHF.

The V and J genes are TRBV9 and TRBJ2-7; 8 nucleotides match TRBD2. This CDR3 has 12 amino acids. CDR1 is SGDLS and CDR2 is YYNGEE in the germline V gene. V gave up 4 bases and J gave up 5 bases; unmatched junction bases: 2. Written as DNA, the CDR3 is TGTGCCAGCAGCCGGCGGGGGGACGAGCAGTACTTC. It translates to CASSRRGDEQYF.

This clonotype was recorded a few times. The chain uses TRBV5-5 and TRBJ1-1; 7 bases align to TRBD1. This CDR3 is built from 14 residues. Trimming at V came to 1 base and at J to 5 bases, leaving 5 bases not matched to a gene. Germline CDR1 reads SGHKS; CDR2 reads YYEKEE (reference sequence). CDR3: CASSLRQGMTEAFF. The CDR3 nucleotides are TGTGCCAGCAGCTTGCGACAGGGTATGACTGAAGCTTTCTTT.

Remarks on this clonotype: A single base separates this from a much larger clone, so it may be a read error. The chain recombines TRBV6-5 with TRBJ1-4, with 9 bases aligning to TRBD1. The length of the CDR3 is 14 residues. CDR1 is MNHEY and CDR2 is SVGAGI in the germline V gene. With 6 bases clipped from V and 8 bases from J, the junction kept 7 bases outside the gene matches. The CDR3 region has the DNA TGTGCCAGCAGAGCCGGGACAGGGAAGGAAAAACTGTTTTTT. Encoded protein: CASRAGTGKEKLFF.

The chain couples TRBV5-1 to TRBJ2-1, with 10 positions matching TRBD2. V lost 2 bases to trimming and J lost 4 bases; unmatched junction nucleotides: 3. Germline V gene lookup returns CDR1 SGHRS and CDR2 YFSETQ. The CDR3 is made up of 15 amino acids. Here the CDR3 reads CASSFGSGGYNEQFF. Here the CDR3 DNA reads TGCGCCAGCAGCTTCGGTAGCGGGGGGTACAATGAGCAGTTCTTC.

This clonotype turned up a few times. The genes are TRBV20-1 and TRBJ2-1; maybe TRBD2 (6 bases). This CDR3 is 14 amino acids long. CDR1 DFQATT and CDR2 SNEGSKA come from the germline V gene (reference sequence). Here the CDR3 DNA reads TGCAGCCTCGGGAGAGCCGGTACCTACAATGAGCAGTTCTTC. Amino acids: CSLGRAGTYNEQFF.

This clonotype was observed a few times. DNA for the CDR3: TGTGCCAGCAGGGCAGGGGGTACCGGCTATGGCTACACCTTC. This gives the protein CASRAGGTGYGYTF. The gene calls are TRBV6-5 and TRBJ1-2; 7 bases are a match to TRBD1. The CDR3 contains 14 residues. Losses at the gene ends were 6 bases for V and 4 bases for J; bases not matched to a gene: 8. From germline, CDR1 is MNHEY and CDR2 SVGAGI.

The genes are TRBV7-2 and TRBJ2-7; 10 nucleotides line up with TRBD1. The germline gives CDR1 SGHTA, CDR2 FQGNSA. The CDR3 length is 13 residues. Losses at the gene ends were 7 bases for V and 7 bases for J; bases not matched to a gene: 7. This CDR3 reads CASKETGGWEQYF. The DNA for the CDR3 is TGTGCCAGCAAAGAGACAGGGGGCTGGGAGCAGTACTTC. Combining the CDR3 with reference TRBV7-2 and TRBJ2-7 gives the whole variable domain GAGVSQSPSNKVTEKGKDVELRCDPISGHTALYWYRQSLGQGLEFLIYFQGNSAPDKSGLPSDRFSAERTGGSVSTLTIQRTQQEDSAVYLCASKETGGWEQYFGPGTRLTVT.

The chain links TRBV4-3 to TRBJ1-2; D is perhaps TRBD1 (6 bases). In germline, CDR1 is LGHNA, CDR2 YSLEER. Deletions cut 0 bases from V and 8 bases from J, with 16 bases between. The CDR3 has 15 amino acids. DNA for the CDR3: TGCGCCAGCAGCCAAGATACGGGGGGCGGTTGGGGCTACACCTTC. It translates to CASSQDTGGGWGYTF.

The V gene is TRBV4-3, the J gene TRBJ2-6; the D is unclear. Trimming stripped 5 bases from V and 2 bases from J, with 7 bases between. Germline values: CDR1 LGHNA, CDR2 YSLEER. CDR3 length equals 14 residues. CDR3 coding DNA: TGCGCCAGCAGCTTAACAGCTGGGGCCAACGTCCTGACTTTC. This sequence encodes CASSLTAGANVLTF.

This clonotype was counted ten times or more. The gene calls are TRBV29-1 and TRBJ2-1; D not resolved. CDR1 SQVTM and CDR2 ANQGSEA come from the germline V gene. CDR3 length: 10 residues. Trimming removed 7 bases from V and 8 bases from J, with 9 bases in between. The CDR3 sequence is CSAQVDEQFF. The CDR3 DNA reads as TGCAGCGCTCAAGTGGATGAGCAGTTCTTC.

As for this clonotype: Sequence at one end of the junction differs from germline and may be a read error. The chain combines TRBV12-3 or TRBV12-4 with TRBJ2-3, with 10 bases fitting TRBD2. CDR3 length: 14 amino acids. CDR3 amino acids: CASRPGLARDSQYF. The CDR3, as DNA: TGTGCCAGCAGACCGGGACTAGCGAGAGATTCGCAGTATTTT.

The chain carries TRBV27 and TRBJ2-7; 9 nucleotides agree with TRBD2. J gave up 2 bases and V 5 bases, and 7 bases lay outside the gene matches. CDR3 size: 15 residues. The germline gives CDR1 MNHEY, CDR2 SMNVEV (reference sequence). CDR3 sequence: CASSLRASGAYEQYF. CDR3 sequence (DNA): TGTGCCAGCAGTCTCCGGGCTAGCGGGGCCTACGAGCAGTACTTC.

This clonotype was seen once. The rearrangement joins TRBV20-1 to TRBJ1-4, with TRBD1 as a possible D gene (5 bases). V dropped 0 bases and J dropped 0 bases, with 14 bases sitting between them. Germline V gene data show CDR1 as DFQATT and CDR2 as SNEGSKA (reference sequence). The CDR3 consists of 17 residues. The CDR3 spells CSARDFRQGATNEKLFF. The CDR3, as DNA: TGCAGTGCTAGAGATTTCCGGCAGGGAGCAACTAATGAAAAACTGTTTTTT.

CDR3 in DNA: TGTGCCAGCAGAGGGACAGGGGCGTTTGAAAAACTGTTTTTT. This codes for CASRGTGAFEKLFF. This sequence joins TRBV2 and TRBJ1-4, with 10 bases lining up with TRBD1. Trimming took 6 bases from V and 7 from J; bases not matched to a gene: 5. CDR1 and CDR2 from the germline V gene are SNHLY and FYNNEI. The CDR3 has 14 residues.

CDR3 loop: CSARRGPPTDTQYF. The DNA of the CDR3 is TGCAGTGCTAGAAGGGGACCTCCCACAGATACGCAGTATTTT. The gene calls are TRBV20-1 and TRBJ2-3; D is possibly TRBD1 or TRBD2 (5 bases each). The CDR3 sequence is 14 residues long. Trimming took 2 bases from V and 2 from J, leaving 11 bases between them. CDR1 is DFQATT, CDR2 SNEGSKA, per germline (reference sequence).